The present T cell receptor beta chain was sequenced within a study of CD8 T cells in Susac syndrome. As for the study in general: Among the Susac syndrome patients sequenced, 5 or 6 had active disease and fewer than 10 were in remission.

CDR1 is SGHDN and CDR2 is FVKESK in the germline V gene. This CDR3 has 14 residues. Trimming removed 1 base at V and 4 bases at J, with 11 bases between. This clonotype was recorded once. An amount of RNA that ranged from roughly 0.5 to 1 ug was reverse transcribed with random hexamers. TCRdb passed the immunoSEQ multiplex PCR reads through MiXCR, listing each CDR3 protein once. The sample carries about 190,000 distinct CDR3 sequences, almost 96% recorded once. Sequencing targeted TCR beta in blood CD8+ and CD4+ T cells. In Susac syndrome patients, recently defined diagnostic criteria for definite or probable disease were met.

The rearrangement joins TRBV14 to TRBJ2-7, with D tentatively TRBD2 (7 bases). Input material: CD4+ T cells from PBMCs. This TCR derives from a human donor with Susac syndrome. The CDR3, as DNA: TGTGCCAGCAGCCAAGTTCGGGGGGCGTACGAGCAGTACTTC. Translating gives CASSQVRGAYEQYF. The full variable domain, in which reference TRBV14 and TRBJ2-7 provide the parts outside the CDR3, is EAGVTQFPSHSVIEKGQTVTLRCDPISGHDNLYWYRRVMGKEIKFLLHFVKESKQDESGMPNNRFLAERTGGTYSTLKVQPAELEDSGVYFCASSQVRGAYEQYFGPGTRLTVT.